These 26 T cell receptor beta chains share one sample of origin, sequenced in a study of Ad26.COV2.S vaccination and SARS-CoV-2 variants. Treatment given: some 19 received Ad26.COV2.S at low or high dose, single or two shots; 5 received placebo; per-sample allocation not given. Each sample was drawn 63 days after the first injection (of vaccine or placebo). Some clones are missing from TCRdb's copy, which holds only in-frame ones; the method was immunoSEQ multiplex PCR. There are 400,000 or so clones in the sample; 70% to 90% occur only once, and roughly 3% lies in the top ten. The material sequenced was peripheral blood, taken in a trial of Ad26.COV2.S vaccine versus placebo. The receptors were gathered from a person between 18 and 65 years old who received the Ad26.COV2.S COVID-19 vaccine or a placebo.

The chain employs TRBV13 and TRBJ1-2; D might be TRBD1 (5 bases). From germline, CDR1 is PRHDT and CDR2 FYEKMQ (reference sequence). V was trimmed by 8 bases and J by 5 bases, leaving 15 bases between them. The CDR3 length is 13 residues. The CDR3, as DNA: TGTGCCAGCGCAAAGGGGACGGATTATGGCTACACCTTC. Translating gives CASAKGTDYGYTF.

The V and J genes are TRBV3-1 (or the pseudogene TRBV3-2) and TRBJ2-2; tentatively, D is TRBD2 (5 bases). Germline V gene sequence: CDR1 LGHDT, CDR2 YNNKEL (reference sequence). This CDR3 contains 17 residues. Trimming shortened V by 3 bases and J by 3 bases, and 17 bases separated the two germline ends. This CDR3 reads CASSHTAAESDTGELFF. The CDR3 region has the DNA TGTGCCAGCAGCCATACAGCAGCGGAGTCGGACACCGGGGAGCTGTTTTTT.

The CDR3 bases are TGCGCCAGCGGACTGGATGGGTACGAAAAACTGTTTTTT. Protein product: CASGLDGYEKLFF. The rearrangement uses TRBV5-1 and TRBJ1-4; D unclear. This CDR3 has 13 residues. The V gene lost 7 bases and the J gene lost 8 bases, with 15 bases spanning the gap. From germline, CDR1 is SGHRS and CDR2 YFSETQ.

The chain uses TRBV5-1 and TRBJ2-1; D ambiguous. This CDR3 comprises 15 residues. Germline-derived CDR1 and CDR2 are SGHRS and YFSETQ. The CDR3 DNA is TGCTCAGGTCGGAAGGGAATTGATCCCTACAATGAGCAGTTCTTC. Its translation is CSGRKGIDPYNEQFF. Using reference TRBV5-1 and TRBJ2-1 for the parts outside the CDR3, the full variable domain is KAGVTQTPRYLIKTRGQQVTLSCSPISGHRSVSWYQQTPGQGLQFLFEYFSETQRNKGNFPGRFSGRQFSNSRSEMNVSTLELGDSALYLCSGRKGIDPYNEQFFGPGTRLTVL.

This clone has only one observation. The V gene is TRBV27, the J gene TRBJ2-1; D could derive from TRBD1 or TRBD2 (8 bases each). The CDR3 runs to 19 residues. V gave up 2 bases and J gave up 2 bases, with 22 bases separating them. From germline, CDR1 is MNHEY and CDR2 SMNVEV (reference sequence). The chain's CDR3 is CASSLTPPGGGGTYNEQFF. The CDR3 DNA is TGTGCCAGCAGTTTAACCCCCCCAGGGGGCGGGGGGACCTACAATGAGCAGTTCTTC.

This chain joins TRBV12-3 or TRBV12-4 and TRBJ2-3; D might be TRBD2 (6 bases). The CDR3 is 13 amino acids. Trimming pared 7 bases from V and 7 bases from J, leaving 15 bases between. CDR3 amino acids: CASNPIGGNTQYF. The DNA for the CDR3 is TGTGCCAGCAACCCAATCGGGGGAAATACGCAGTATTTT.

The chain is built from TRBV6-5 and TRBJ2-1; D uncertain. The germline V and J ends were trimmed by 0 bases and 8 bases, with 11 bases remaining between them. Germline values: CDR1 MNHEY, CDR2 SVGAGI. CDR3 length equals 14 residues. CDR3 region: CASSYSALRYEQFF. CDR3 in DNA: TGTGCCAGCAGTTACTCTGCTCTGCGTTATGAGCAGTTCTTC.

The genes are TRBV4-1 and TRBJ1-1, with 8 bases fitting TRBD1. The junction had 12 bases not matched to a gene; V was cut back by 4 bases and J by 5 bases. This CDR3 has 16 amino acids. The germline V gene encodes CDR1 MGHRA and CDR2 YSYEKL. The CDR3 loop is CASSPGQGVLGTEAFF. In nucleotides, the CDR3 is TGCGCCAGCAGCCCCGGACAGGGAGTTCTAGGGACTGAAGCTTTCTTT.

This clone was seen only a few times. The gene calls are TRBV6-6 and TRBJ1-2; 7 positions match TRBD1. This CDR3 spans 15 amino acids. V lost 5 bases to trimming and J lost 1 base; unmatched junction nucleotides: 7. Germline V gene data show CDR1 as MNHNY and CDR2 as SVGAGI (reference sequence). In DNA form, the CDR3 reads TGTGCCAGCAGTAGACCGGGACAGTATAACTATGGCTACACCTTC. This codes for CASSRPGQYNYGYTF.

The chain is built from TRBV7-9 and TRBJ2-1; weak D call: TRBD2 (6 bases). Trimming stripped 3 bases from V and 6 bases from J, with 12 bases between. In germline, CDR1 is SEHNR, CDR2 FQNEAQ (reference sequence). The CDR3 has 14 residues. CDR3 in DNA: TGTGCCAGCAGCTTGCAGGGACTCCTCAATGAGCAGTTCTTC. Its translation is CASSLQGLLNEQFF.

This clone was seen only a few times. The V gene is TRBV5-4, the J gene TRBJ1-1, with 7 bases identical to TRBD1. Germline trimming cut 5 bases from V and 0 bases from J; bases unmatched to any gene: 13. The CDR3 consists of 17 residues. Germline V gives CDR1 SGHNT, CDR2 YYREEE (reference sequence). The CDR3 region has the DNA TGTGCCAGCAGACGGATACAGGGGTTTGAGGTGAACACTGAAGCTTTCTTT. It encodes CASRRIQGFEVNTEAFF.

This chain joins TRBV12-3 or TRBV12-4 and TRBJ1-2; D not certain. V gave up 0 bases and J gave up 7 bases, with 3 bases separating them. This CDR3 contains 11 residues. CDR3 protein: CASSLAGGYTF. The CDR3 nucleotides are TGTGCCAGCAGTTTAGCGGGTGGCTACACCTTC.

V usage is TRBV6-5 and J usage is TRBJ2-7; 9 nucleotides match TRBD1. Trimming at V came to 5 bases and at J to 0 bases, leaving 5 bases not matched to a gene. CDR3 length: 15 amino acids. Germline-derived CDR1 and CDR2 are MNHEY and SVGAGI. The CDR3 nucleotides read TGTGCCAGCAGTAATCCGGGACAGGGCTCCTACGAGCAGTACTTC. It is translated as CASSNPGQGSYEQYF.

The chain is built from TRBV13 and TRBJ1-1, with D perhaps matching TRBD1 (5 bases). The ends were cut back, 5 bases at V and 1 base at J, with 11 bases in the middle. Germline CDR1 is PRHDT and CDR2 is FYEKMQ (reference sequence). This CDR3 is built from 14 residues. CDR3 sequence: CASSPAGRNTEAFF. CDR3 nucleotides: TGTGCCAGCAGCCCCGCGGGGCGGAACACTGAAGCTTTCTTT.

The chain couples TRBV6-5 to TRBJ2-1; TRBD2 matches 8 bases. V lost 3 bases to trimming and J lost 4 bases; unmatched junction nucleotides: 5. Germline values: CDR1 MNHEY, CDR2 SVGAGI. The CDR3 is made up of 15 amino acids. The CDR3, as DNA: TGTGCCAGCAGTTATTCCGGGGGGGATTACAATGAGCAGTTCTTC. Its protein product is CASSYSGGDYNEQFF.

The chain joins TRBV25-1 to TRBJ1-2; D perhaps matches TRBD1 (6 bases). Germline CDR1 MGHDK, CDR2 SYGVNS. Trimming pared 4 bases from V and 9 bases from J, leaving 21 bases between. This CDR3 has 15 amino acids. CDR3 DNA: TGTGCCAGCAGTGGGACAGACCCTAACTATGATCGCTACACCTTC. It translates to CASSGTDPNYDRYTF.

The V call is TRBV7-2, the J call TRBJ2-7, with unresolved D. The CDR3 has 14 amino acids. V lost 1 base and J 0 bases, leaving 7 bases between the germline ends. Germline values: CDR1 SGHTA, CDR2 FQGNSA. The CDR3 region has the DNA TGTGCCAGCAGCTTAGTGACCTCCTCCTACGAGCAGTACTTC. Amino acid sequence: CASSLVTSSYEQYF.

This clone was recorded once. The chain is built from TRBV19 and TRBJ1-1; TRBD1 matches 8 bases. The germline CDR1 and CDR2 sequences are LNHDA and SQIVND (reference sequence). The trim removed 7 bases at V and 2 bases at J, leaving 6 bases unmatched. There are 14 residues in the CDR3. This CDR3 reads CASTTTGVNTEAFF. CDR3 bases: TGTGCCAGTACCACGACAGGGGTAAACACTGAAGCTTTCTTT.

The J gene is TRBJ2-2, the V gene TRBV11-3; a possible D gene is TRBD2 (7 bases). Germline V gives CDR1 SGHNT, CDR2 YENEEA. V lost 3 bases, J lost 4 bases, and 15 bases lay in between. The CDR3 consists of 16 residues. The CDR3 coding sequence is TGTGCCAGCAGCTTCGGCGCGGGGGCTATCACCGGGGAGCTGTTTTTT. Translating gives CASSFGAGAITGELFF.

This clone was seen a single time. The chain couples TRBV5-1 to TRBJ2-2, with D tentatively TRBD1 (6 bases). V lost 7 bases, J lost 3 bases, and 19 bases lay in between. The CDR3 loop spans 16 amino acids. Germline CDR1 and CDR2: SGHRS and YFSETQ. The CDR3, as DNA: TGCGCCAGCCTCCCGCTCGGGCAGGGGTACACCGGGGAGCTGTTTTTT. It is translated as CASLPLGQGYTGELFF. Complete variable domain (other parts from reference TRBV5-1 and TRBJ2-2): KAGVTQTPRYLIKTRGQQVTLSCSPISGHRSVSWYQQTPGQGLQFLFEYFSETQRNKGNFPGRFSGRQFSNSRSEMNVSTLELGDSALYLCASLPLGQGYTGELFFGEGSRLTVL.

This clone has a single count. V gene TRBV5-1 combines with J gene TRBJ1-1, with D tentatively TRBD1 (5 bases). Trimming took 10 bases from V and 3 from J, leaving 13 bases between them. The germline gives CDR1 SGHRS, CDR2 YFSETQ. This CDR3 has 12 residues. This CDR3 is CASSRDHTEAFF. CDR3 bases: TGCGCCTCCTCCCGGGACCACACTGAAGCTTTCTTT.

This chain connects TRBV7-2 to TRBJ2-2, with 11 positions matching TRBD2. The CDR3 is 16 residues long. The ends lost 3 bases at V and 3 bases at J; junction bases unmatched: 3. Germline loops: CDR1 SGHTA, CDR2 FQGNSA. The CDR3 is CASSFSGGAYTGELFF. The CDR3 DNA follows: TGTGCCAGCAGCTTTAGCGGGGGGGCGTACACCGGGGAGCTGTTTTTT.

This chain uses TRBV9 with TRBJ2-1; 10 bases align to TRBD2. CDR3 size: 22 residues. In germline, CDR1 is SGDLS, CDR2 YYNGEE. Unmatched junction bases numbered 20, after V lost 0 bases and J lost 2 bases. The CDR3 coding sequence is TGTGCCAGCAGCGTAGCGCTCCCGTCGAACTTACTAGCGGGGACAACCTACAATGAGCAGTTCTTC. As protein: CASSVALPSNLLAGTTYNEQFF.

J is TRBJ1-6 and V is TRBV7-9, with TRBD1 matching over 7 bases. Germline CDR1 SEHNR, CDR2 FQNEAQ (reference sequence). The V gene end was trimmed by 4 bases and the J gene end by 5 bases; junction bases not matched to a gene: 5. CDR3 length: 15 residues. CDR3 residues: CASSSPGQHNSPLHF. DNA of the CDR3: TGTGCCAGCAGCTCTCCGGGACAGCATAATTCACCCCTCCACTTT. Looking up the rest from reference TRBV7-9 and TRBJ1-6 gives the full variable domain: DTGVSQNPRHKITKRGQNVTFRCDPISEHNRLYWYRQTLGQGPEFLTYFQNEAQLEKSRLLSDRFSAERPKGSFSTLEIQRTEQGDSAMYLCASSSPGQHNSPLHFGNGTRLTVT.

The chain joins TRBV15 to TRBJ2-5; no clear D. The germline V gene has CDR1 LNHNV and CDR2 YYDKDF (reference sequence). V lost 1 base, J lost 5 bases, and 8 bases lay in between. The CDR3 consists of 13 residues. The CDR3 protein is CATSRAVRETQYF. Here the CDR3 DNA reads TGTGCCACCAGCAGAGCTGTGCGCGAGACCCAGTACTTC.

V usage is TRBV5-6 and J usage is TRBJ1-2, with D maybe TRBD1 (5 bases). V was cut by 6 bases and J by 2 bases, with 11 bases left in between. CDR3 length: 13 residues. Germline values: CDR1 SGHDT, CDR2 YYEEEE. The CDR3 sequence is CASTPGPNYGYTF. As DNA, the CDR3 is TGTGCCAGCACCCCGGGGCCAAACTATGGCTACACCTTC.